The clone carrying this TCR beta chain was seen a handful of times. Its antigen is not identified. TCRdb re-called the 5' RACE reads through MiXCR, storing one row per CDR3 protein. The sample includes 310,000 or so distinct CDR3 sequences, 8% to 9.5% seen only once; the top ten take roughly 7%. This sample was included in a study of identical twins. Whole-study results and caveats: The conclusions drew on cross-sectional statistical analysis instead of tracking the same donors.

The CDR3 has 16 residues. CDR1 is MGHRA, CDR2 YSYEKL, per germline. V was pared by 0 bases and J by 0 bases, with 9 bases between. Separately, the same data were catalogued under a study of yellow fever vaccine responses in identical twins.

Sequencing input: CD8+ T cells sorted from blood. This receptor was identified in a woman aged 18 to 35 in good health. The chain combines TRBV4-1 with TRBJ2-1; unclear D gene. The CDR3 bases are TGCGCCAGCAGCCAAGAGGCCCGCAGCTCCTACAATGAGCAGTTCTTC. Translation gives CASSQEARSSYNEQFF.